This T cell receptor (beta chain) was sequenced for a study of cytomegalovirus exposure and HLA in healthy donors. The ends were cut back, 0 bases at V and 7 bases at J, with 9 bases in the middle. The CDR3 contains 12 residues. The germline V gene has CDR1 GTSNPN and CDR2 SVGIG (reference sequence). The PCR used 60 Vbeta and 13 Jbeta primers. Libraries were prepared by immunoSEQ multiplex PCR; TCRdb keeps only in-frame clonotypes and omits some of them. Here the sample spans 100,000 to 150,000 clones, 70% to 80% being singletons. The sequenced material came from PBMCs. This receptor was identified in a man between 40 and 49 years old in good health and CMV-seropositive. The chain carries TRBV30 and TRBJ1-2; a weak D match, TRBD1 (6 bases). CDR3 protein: CAWSVTGFGYTF. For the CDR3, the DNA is TGTGCCTGGAGTGTAACAGGGTTTGGCTACACCTTC.